The T cell receptor (beta chain) described here comes from a study of beta chain features in type 1 diabetes. Study details: Cell yields, gender and age were similar in healthy donors and patients. General study results and limits: Researchers reported that naive, central memory and Treg TCRB repertoires appeared more similar in patients than in healthy donors. VDJ junctions sequenced from type 1 diabetes patients showed fewer insertions and more deletions. All four CD4+ subsets from Type 1 diabetes patients carried moderately but significantly shorter TCRB CDR3s.

This clone was observed a handful of times. Its target is not known. Based on CD45RO/CCR7/CD25/CD127/CD95/CD27, CD4+ regulatory, stem cell-like memory, naive and central memory cells were sorted. J gave up 8 bases and V 5 bases, and 6 bases lay outside the gene matches. The germline CDR1 and CDR2 sequences are MNHEY and SVGAGI. The CDR3 spans 12 residues. The authors reverse transcribed all of the isolated RNA, so sequencing captured expressed TCRB transcripts. TCRdb's copy holds only in-frame clones and misses some; the assay was immunoSEQ multiplex PCR. In the table there are roughly 350,000 clones, around 10% of which are singletons.

Sequencing used central memory CD4+ T cells from blood. The V gene is TRBV6-5, the J gene TRBJ2-7; 7 positions match TRBD2. The clonotype comes from a man aged 25 to 40 with type 1 diabetes. The CDR3 nucleotides read TGTGCCAGCAGTGAAACGGGAGGCAAGCAGTACTTC. Translating it yields CASSETGGKQYF.